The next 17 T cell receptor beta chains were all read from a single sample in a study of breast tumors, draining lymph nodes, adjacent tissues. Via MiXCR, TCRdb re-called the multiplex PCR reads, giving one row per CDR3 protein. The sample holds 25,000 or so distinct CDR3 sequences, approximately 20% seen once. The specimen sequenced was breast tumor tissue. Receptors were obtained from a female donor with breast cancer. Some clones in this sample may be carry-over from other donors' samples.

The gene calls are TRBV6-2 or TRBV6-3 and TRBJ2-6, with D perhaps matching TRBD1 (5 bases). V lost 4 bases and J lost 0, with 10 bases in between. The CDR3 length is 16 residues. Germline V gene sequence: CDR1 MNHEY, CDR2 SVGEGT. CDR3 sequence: CASSSQGFSGANVLTF. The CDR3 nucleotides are TGTGCCAGCAGTTCTCAGGGATTCTCTGGGGCCAACGTCCTGACTTTC.

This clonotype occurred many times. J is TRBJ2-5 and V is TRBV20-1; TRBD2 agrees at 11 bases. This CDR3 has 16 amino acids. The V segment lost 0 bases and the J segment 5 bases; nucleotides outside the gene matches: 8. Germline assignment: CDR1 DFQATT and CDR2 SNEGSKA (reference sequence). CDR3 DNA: TGCAGTGCTAGAGATGGTTGGCCTAGCGGGAGGGAGACCCAGTACTTC. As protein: CSARDGWPSGRETQYF.

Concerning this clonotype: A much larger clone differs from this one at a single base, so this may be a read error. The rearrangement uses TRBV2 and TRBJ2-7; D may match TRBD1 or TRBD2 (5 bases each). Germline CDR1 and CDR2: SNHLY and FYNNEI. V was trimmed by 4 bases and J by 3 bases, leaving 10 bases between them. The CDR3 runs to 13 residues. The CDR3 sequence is CASSGDGNYEQYF. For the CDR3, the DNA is TGTGCCAGCAGTGGGGACGGTAACTACGAGCAGTACTTC. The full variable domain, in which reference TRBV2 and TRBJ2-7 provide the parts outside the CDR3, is EPEVTQTPSHQVTQMGQEVILRCVPISNHLYFYWYRQILGQKVEFLVSFYNNEISEKSEIFDDQFSVERPDGSNFTLKIRSTKLEDSAMYFCASSGDGNYEQYFGPGTRLTVT.

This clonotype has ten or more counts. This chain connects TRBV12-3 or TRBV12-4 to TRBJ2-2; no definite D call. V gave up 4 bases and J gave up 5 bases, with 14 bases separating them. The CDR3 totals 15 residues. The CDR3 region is CASSSDALGTGELFF. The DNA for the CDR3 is TGTGCCAGCAGTTCCGACGCGCTGGGTACCGGGGAGCTGTTTTTT.

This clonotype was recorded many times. In nucleotides, the CDR3 is TGTGCCTGGAGTGAGGGGGACAAATCCTACGAGCAGTACTTC. Translating gives CAWSEGDKSYEQYF. The chain uses TRBV30 and TRBJ2-7; possibly TRBD1 for D (6 bases). Germline CDR1 reads GTSNPN; CDR2 reads SVGIG (reference sequence). The length of the CDR3 is 14 residues. The germline V and J ends were trimmed by 1 base and 1 base, with 11 bases remaining between them. Together with reference TRBV30 and TRBJ2-7, the CDR3 gives the full variable domain: SQTIHQWPATLVQPVGSPLSLECTVEGTSNPNLYWYRQAAGRGLQLLFYSVGIGQISSEVPQNLSASRPQDRQFILSSKKLLLSDSGFYLCAWSEGDKSYEQYFGPGTRLTVT.

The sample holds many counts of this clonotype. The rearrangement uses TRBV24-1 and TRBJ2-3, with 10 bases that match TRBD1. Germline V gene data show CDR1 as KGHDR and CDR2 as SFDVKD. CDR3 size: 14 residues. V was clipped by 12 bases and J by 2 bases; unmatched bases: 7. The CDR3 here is CAAGTGDFTDTQYF. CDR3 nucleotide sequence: TGTGCCGCCGGGACAGGGGACTTCACAGATACGCAGTATTTT.

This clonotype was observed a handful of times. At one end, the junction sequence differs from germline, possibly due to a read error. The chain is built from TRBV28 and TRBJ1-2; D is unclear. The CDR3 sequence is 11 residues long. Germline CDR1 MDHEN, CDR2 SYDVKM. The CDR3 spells CASGRSYGHTF. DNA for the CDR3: TGTGCCAGCGGACGGAGCTATGGCCACACCTTC.

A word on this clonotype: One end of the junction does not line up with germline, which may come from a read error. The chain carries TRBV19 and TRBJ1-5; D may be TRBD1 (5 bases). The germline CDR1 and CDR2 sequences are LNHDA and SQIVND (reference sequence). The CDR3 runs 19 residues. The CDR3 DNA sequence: TGTGCCAGTAGTCGCCAGTACCTACCCCGGGACGGAAAAAATCGGCCCCGGCATTTT. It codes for CASSRQYLPRDGKNRPRHF.

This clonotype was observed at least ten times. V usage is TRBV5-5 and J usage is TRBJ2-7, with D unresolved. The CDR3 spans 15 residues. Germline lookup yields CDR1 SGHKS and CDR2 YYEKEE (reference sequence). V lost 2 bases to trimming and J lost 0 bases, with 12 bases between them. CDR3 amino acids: CASSFWQASSYEQYF. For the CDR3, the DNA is TGTGCCAGCAGCTTCTGGCAGGCGAGCTCCTACGAGCAGTACTTC.

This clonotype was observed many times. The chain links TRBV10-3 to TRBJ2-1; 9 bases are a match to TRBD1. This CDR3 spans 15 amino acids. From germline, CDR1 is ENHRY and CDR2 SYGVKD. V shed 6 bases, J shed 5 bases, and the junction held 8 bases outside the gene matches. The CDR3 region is CAIRPGQGRHNEQFF. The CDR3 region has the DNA TGTGCCATCAGGCCTGGACAGGGGAGACACAATGAGCAGTTCTTC.

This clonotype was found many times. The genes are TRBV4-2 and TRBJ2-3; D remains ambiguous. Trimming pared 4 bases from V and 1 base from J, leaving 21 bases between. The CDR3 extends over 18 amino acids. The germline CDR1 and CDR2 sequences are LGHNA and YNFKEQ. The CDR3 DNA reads TGTGCCAGCAGCCCGCGCAGACTTCCCCTAAGGGGCACAGATACGCAGTATTTT. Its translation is CASSPRRLPLRGTDTQYF.

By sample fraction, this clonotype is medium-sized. Here the CDR3 reads CASTGASNGLPLHF. As DNA, the CDR3 is TGTGCCAGCACCGGGGCCTCCAATGGGCTACCCCTCCACTTT. V usage is TRBV2 and J usage is TRBJ1-6; D perhaps matches TRBD1 (5 bases). Germline CDR1 reads SNHLY; CDR2 reads FYNNEI. Trimming pared 7 bases from V and 12 bases from J, leaving 19 bases between. The CDR3 runs 14 residues.

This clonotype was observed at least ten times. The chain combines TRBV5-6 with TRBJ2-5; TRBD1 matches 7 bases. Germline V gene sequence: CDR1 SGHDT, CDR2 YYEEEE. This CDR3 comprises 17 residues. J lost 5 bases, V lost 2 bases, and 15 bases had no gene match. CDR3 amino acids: CASSFRGRGFVTETQYF. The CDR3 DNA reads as TGTGCCAGCAGCTTCAGGGGCAGGGGGTTTGTGACGGAGACCCAGTACTTC.

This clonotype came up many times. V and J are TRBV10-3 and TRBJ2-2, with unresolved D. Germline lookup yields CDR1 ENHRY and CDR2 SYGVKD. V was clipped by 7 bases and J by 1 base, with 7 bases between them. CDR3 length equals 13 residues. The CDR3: CAIKGGNTGELFF. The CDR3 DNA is TGTGCCATCAAGGGCGGGAACACCGGGGAGCTGTTTTTT.

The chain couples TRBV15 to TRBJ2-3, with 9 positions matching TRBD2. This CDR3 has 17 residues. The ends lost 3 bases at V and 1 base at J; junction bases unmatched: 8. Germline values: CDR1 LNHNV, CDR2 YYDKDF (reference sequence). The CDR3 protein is CATSRAWGTSRTDTQYF. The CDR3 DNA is TGTGCCACCAGCAGGGCCTGGGGGACTAGCCGCACAGATACGCAGTATTTT.

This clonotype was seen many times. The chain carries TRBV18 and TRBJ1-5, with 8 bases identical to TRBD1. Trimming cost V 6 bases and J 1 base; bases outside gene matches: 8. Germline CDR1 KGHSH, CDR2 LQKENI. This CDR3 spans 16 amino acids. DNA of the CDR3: TGTGCCAGCTCCCCAGACAGGGGAACGAGCAATCAGCCCCAGCATTTT. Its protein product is CASSPDRGTSNQPQHF.

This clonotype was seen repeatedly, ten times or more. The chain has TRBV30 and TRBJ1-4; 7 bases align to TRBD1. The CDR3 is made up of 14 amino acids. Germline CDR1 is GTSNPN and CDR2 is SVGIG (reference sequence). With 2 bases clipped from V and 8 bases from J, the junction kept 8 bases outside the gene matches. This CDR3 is CAWSQGGAGEKLFF. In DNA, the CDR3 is TGTGCCTGGAGTCAAGGGGGCGCAGGCGAAAAACTGTTTTTT.